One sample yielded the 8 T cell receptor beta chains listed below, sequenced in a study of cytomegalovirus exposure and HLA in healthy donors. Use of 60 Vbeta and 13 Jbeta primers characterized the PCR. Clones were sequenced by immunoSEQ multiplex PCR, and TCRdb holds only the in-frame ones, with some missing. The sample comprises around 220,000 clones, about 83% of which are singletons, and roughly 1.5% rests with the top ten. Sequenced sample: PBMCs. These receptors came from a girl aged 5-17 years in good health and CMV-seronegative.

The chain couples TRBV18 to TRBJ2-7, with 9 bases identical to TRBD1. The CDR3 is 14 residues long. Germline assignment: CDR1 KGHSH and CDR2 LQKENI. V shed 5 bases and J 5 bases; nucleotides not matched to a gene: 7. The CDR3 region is CASSKQGALNEQYF. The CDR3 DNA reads TGTGCCAGCTCAAAACAGGGGGCTTTGAACGAGCAGTACTTC.

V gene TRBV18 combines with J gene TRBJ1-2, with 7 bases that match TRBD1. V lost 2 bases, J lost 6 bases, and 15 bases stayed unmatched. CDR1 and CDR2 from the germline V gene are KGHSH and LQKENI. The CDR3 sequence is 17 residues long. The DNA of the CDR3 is TGTGCCAGCTCACCAGTCCTTGAGGGGGCGGGTCGTAATGGCTACACCTTC. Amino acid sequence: CASSPVLEGAGRNGYTF.

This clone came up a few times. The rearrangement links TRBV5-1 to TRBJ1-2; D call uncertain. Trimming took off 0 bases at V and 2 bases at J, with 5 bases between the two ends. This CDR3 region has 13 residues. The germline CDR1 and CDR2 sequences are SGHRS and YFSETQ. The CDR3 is CASSLGANYGYTF. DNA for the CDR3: TGCGCCAGCAGCTTGGGGGCGAACTATGGCTACACCTTC.

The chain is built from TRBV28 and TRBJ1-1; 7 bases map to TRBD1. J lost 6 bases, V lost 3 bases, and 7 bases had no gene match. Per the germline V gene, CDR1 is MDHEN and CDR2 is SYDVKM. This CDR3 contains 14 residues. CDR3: CASSLLSQGAEAFF. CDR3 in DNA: TGTGCCAGCAGTTTGCTCTCCCAGGGGGCTGAAGCTTTCTTT.

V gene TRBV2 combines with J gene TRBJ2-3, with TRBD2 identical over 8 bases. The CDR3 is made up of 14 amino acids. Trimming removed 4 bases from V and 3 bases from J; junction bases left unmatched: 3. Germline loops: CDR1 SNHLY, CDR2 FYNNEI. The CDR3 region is CASSGGLATDTQYF. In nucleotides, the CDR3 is TGTGCCAGCAGTGGAGGACTAGCAACAGATACGCAGTATTTT.

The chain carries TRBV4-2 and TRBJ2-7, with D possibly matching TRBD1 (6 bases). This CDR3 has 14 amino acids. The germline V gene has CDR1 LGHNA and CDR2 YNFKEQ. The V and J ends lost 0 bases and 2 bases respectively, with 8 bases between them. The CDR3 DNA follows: TGTGCCAGCAGCCAAGATCCAGGGGCCTACGAGCAGTACTTC. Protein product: CASSQDPGAYEQYF.

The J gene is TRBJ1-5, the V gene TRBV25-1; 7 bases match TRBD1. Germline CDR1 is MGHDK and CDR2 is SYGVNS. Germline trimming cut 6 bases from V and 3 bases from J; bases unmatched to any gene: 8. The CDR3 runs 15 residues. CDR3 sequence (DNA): TGTGCCAGCAGCCAAACAGGGGTAACCAATCAGCCCCAGCATTTT. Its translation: CASSQTGVTNQPQHF. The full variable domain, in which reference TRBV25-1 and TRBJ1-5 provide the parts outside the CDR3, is EADIYQTPRYLVIGTGKKITLECSQTMGHDKMYWYQQDPGMELHLIHYSYGVNSTEKGDLSSESTVSRIRTEHFPLTLESARPSHTSQYLCASSQTGVTNQPQHFGDGTRLSIL.

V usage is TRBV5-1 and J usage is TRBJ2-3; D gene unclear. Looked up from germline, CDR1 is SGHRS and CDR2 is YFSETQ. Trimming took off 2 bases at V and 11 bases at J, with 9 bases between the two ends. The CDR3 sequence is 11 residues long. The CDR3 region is CASSLTEGQYF. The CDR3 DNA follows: TGCGCCAGCAGCTTAACAGAAGGGCAGTATTTT.